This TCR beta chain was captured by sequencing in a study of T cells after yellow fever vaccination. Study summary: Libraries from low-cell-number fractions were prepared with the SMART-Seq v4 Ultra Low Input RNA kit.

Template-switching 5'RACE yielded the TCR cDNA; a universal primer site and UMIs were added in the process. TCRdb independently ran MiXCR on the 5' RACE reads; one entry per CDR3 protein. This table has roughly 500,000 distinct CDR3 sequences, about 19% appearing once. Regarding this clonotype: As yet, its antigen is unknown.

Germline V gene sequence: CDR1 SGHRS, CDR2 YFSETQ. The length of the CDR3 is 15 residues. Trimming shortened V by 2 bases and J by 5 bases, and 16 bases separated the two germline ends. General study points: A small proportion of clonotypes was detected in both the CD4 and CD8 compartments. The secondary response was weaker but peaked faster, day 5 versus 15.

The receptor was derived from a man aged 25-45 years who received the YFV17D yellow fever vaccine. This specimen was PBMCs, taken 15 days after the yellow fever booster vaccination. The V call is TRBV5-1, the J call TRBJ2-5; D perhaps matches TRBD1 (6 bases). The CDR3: CASSFSQGVGETQYF. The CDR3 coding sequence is TGCGCCAGCAGCTTTTCACAGGGTGTCGGGGAGACCCAGTACTTC.